The 21 T cell receptor beta chains reported below all come from one sample, sequenced in a study of control samples from healthy donors and cancer patients. The method was immunoSEQ multiplex PCR; TCRdb's version includes in-frame clones alone and lacks a portion of them. The sample lists more than 25,000 clones; 91% were seen once. The sample taken for sequencing was PBMCs. Every receptor here comes from a man aged 45-60 years with lung cancer.

J is TRBJ2-7 and V is TRBV6-1, with D perhaps TRBD1 (6 bases). Trimming left V 3 bases short and J 10 bases short, with 10 bases between. The germline CDR1 and CDR2 sequences are MNHNS and SASEGT. This CDR3 has 11 residues. CDR3 in DNA: TGTGCCAGCAGTGACAGGGGCCGACAGTACTTC. The encoded protein is CASSDRGRQYF.

This sequence joins TRBV5-4 and TRBJ1-2; tentative D call: TRBD1 (5 bases). The CDR3 extends over 14 amino acids. With 2 bases removed from V and 6 bases from J, the gap between germline ends came to 14 bases. The germline V gene has CDR1 SGHNT and CDR2 YYREEE (reference sequence). The CDR3 loop reads CASSFEGTFNGYTF. CDR3 DNA: TGTGCCAGCAGCTTTGAGGGGACTTTTAATGGCTACACCTTC.

The chain has TRBV28 and TRBJ1-1; D possibly corresponds to TRBD1 (6 bases). CDR3 length: 13 amino acids. Germline V lookup: CDR1 MDHEN, CDR2 SYDVKM. V was cut by 7 bases and J by 5 bases, with 14 bases left in between. The CDR3 region has the DNA TGTGCCAGCACCACAGGAGGGGGGACTGAAGCTTTCTTT. Translating gives CASTTGGGTEAFF. Complete variable domain (other parts from reference TRBV28 and TRBJ1-1): DVKVTQSSRYLVKRTGEKVFLECVQDMDHENMFWYRQDPGLGLRLIYFSYDVKMKEKGDIPEGYSVSREKKERFSLILESASTNQTSMYLCASTTGGGTEAFFGQGTRLTVV.

The chain carries TRBV30 and TRBJ1-1; D not resolved. The CDR3 consists of 12 residues. Germline V CDR1 and CDR2: GTSNPN, SVGIG (reference sequence). The ends were cut back, 0 bases at V and 4 bases at J, with 6 bases in the middle. The CDR3 DNA reads as TGTGCCTGGAGTGTATTGGGCACTGAAGCTTTCTTT. Its protein product is CAWSVLGTEAFF.

This rearrangement joins TRBV4-3 to TRBJ2-2, with D unclear. Trimming pared 0 bases from V and 6 bases from J, leaving 11 bases between. Per the germline V gene, CDR1 is LGHNA and CDR2 is YSLEER. This CDR3 is 15 amino acids long. The CDR3 spells CASSQDPIIPGELFF. DNA of the CDR3: TGCGCCAGCAGCCAAGATCCTATCATACCCGGGGAGCTGTTTTTT.

This clone was seen a handful of times. The chain couples TRBV3-1 (or the pseudogene TRBV3-2) to TRBJ2-1, with 14 bases matching TRBD2. From germline, CDR1 is LGHDT and CDR2 YNNKEL (reference sequence). This CDR3 spans 15 amino acids. The trim removed 4 bases at V and 16 bases at J, leaving 12 bases unmatched. The CDR3 sequence: CASSPGTSGGHRIFF. In DNA form, the CDR3 reads TGTGCCAGCAGCCCAGGGACTAGCGGGGGTCACCGGATCTTCTTC.

The rearrangement joins TRBV6-2 or TRBV6-3 to TRBJ1-1; the match to TRBD1 covers 7 bases. CDR3 length: 16 residues. Germline-derived CDR1 and CDR2 are MNHEY and SVGEGT. V dropped 2 bases and J dropped 1; count of bases not matched to a gene: 7. CDR3 loop: CASSYPSRTGNTEAFF. The CDR3 coding sequence is TGTGCCAGCAGTTACCCCTCTCGGACAGGGAACACTGAAGCTTTCTTT.

The count of this clone is one. The chain carries TRBV7-2 and TRBJ2-5, with a tentative D call TRBD1 (6 bases). Between the trimmed V and J ends, which lost 2 bases and 9 bases, there was a span of 13 bases. Germline V gives CDR1 SGHTA, CDR2 FQGNSA. CDR3 length equals 13 residues. The CDR3 loop reads CASSLQGQGAQYF. As DNA, the CDR3 is TGTGCCAGCAGCTTACAGGGGCAAGGAGCCCAGTACTTC.

This clone showed up just once. The CDR3 nucleotides are TGTGCCAGCAGCCAAGCGGTGGGGTCAAATGAGCAGTTCTTC. Its protein is CASSQAVGSNEQFF. This chain links TRBV3-1 (or the pseudogene TRBV3-2) with TRBJ2-1; no reliable D call. The V gene's germline CDR1 is LGHDT and CDR2 YNNKEL (reference sequence). The germline V and J ends were trimmed by 1 base and 7 bases, with 11 bases remaining between them. The CDR3 has 14 residues.

CDR3 sequence: CASSSRWYGYTF. The DNA of the CDR3 is TGTGCCAGCAGTTCCCGTTGGTATGGCTACACCTTC. The chain couples TRBV6-6 to TRBJ1-2; the D is unclear. The germline V gene encodes CDR1 MNHNY and CDR2 SVGAGI (reference sequence). V shed 4 bases and J shed 5 bases, with 8 bases lying between them. The CDR3 totals 12 residues.

CDR3 amino acids: CASNPGADATGELFF. The CDR3, as DNA: TGTGCCAGCAACCCTGGGGCAGACGCCACCGGGGAGCTGTTTTTT. The V call is TRBV9, the J call TRBJ2-2; TRBD1 might be the D (5 bases). Germline values: CDR1 SGDLS, CDR2 YYNGEE. V was pared by 6 bases and J by 4 bases, with 16 bases between. The CDR3 has 15 amino acids.

This chain joins TRBV5-1 and TRBJ2-1; 8 bases agree with TRBD2. The V and J ends lost 4 bases and 2 bases, in that order; junction bases with no gene match: 5. Per germline, CDR1 SGHRS and CDR2 YFSETQ. The CDR3 spans 15 residues. In DNA, the CDR3 is TGCGCCAGCAGCGAAACTAGCGGTCCCTACAATGAGCAGTTCTTC. Amino acids: CASSETSGPYNEQFF.

V and J are TRBV2 and TRBJ1-3; no clear D gene. Germline V gene lookup returns CDR1 SNHLY and CDR2 FYNNEI. This CDR3 is built from 14 residues. V was pared by 6 bases and J by 0 bases, with 9 bases between. The CDR3 spells CASSATGSGNTIYF. Here the CDR3 DNA reads TGTGCCAGCAGCGCGACCGGCTCTGGAAACACCATATATTTT.

This rearrangement joins TRBV10-1 to TRBJ2-3; D call uncertain. Germline loops: CDR1 WNHNN, CDR2 SYGVQD (reference sequence). Trimming pared 2 bases from V and 1 base from J, leaving 7 bases between. The CDR3 spans 14 residues. The chain's CDR3 is CASSESLRTDTQYF. The CDR3 nucleotides are TGCGCCAGCAGTGAGAGTCTCCGCACAGATACGCAGTATTTT.

The V call is TRBV6-2 or TRBV6-3, the J call TRBJ1-2; no clear D. Trimming took 2 bases from V and 3 from J, leaving 22 bases between them. The CDR3 has 18 amino acids. Germline CDR1 MNHEY, CDR2 SVGEGT. The CDR3 nucleotides read TGTGCCAGCAGTTACGGTTCTAAAAGGCTCCGGGGAGACTATGGCTACACCTTC. Amino acid sequence: CASSYGSKRLRGDYGYTF.

The chain uses TRBV7-2 and TRBJ2-7; tentative D call: TRBD2 (5 bases). The CDR3 runs to 14 residues. Trimming removed 0 bases at V and 6 bases at J, with 12 bases between. The V gene's germline CDR1 is SGHTA and CDR2 FQGNSA. The CDR3 DNA follows: TGTGCCAGCAGCTTAGCCAGACTAACGTCCGAGCAGTACTTC. This gives the protein CASSLARLTSEQYF.

The chain combines TRBV7-9 with TRBJ2-6; unclear D gene. The CDR3 loop spans 16 amino acids. Germline CDR1 and CDR2: SEHNR and FQNEAQ (reference sequence). Trimming left V 4 bases short and J 2 bases short, with 12 bases between. CDR3 nucleotides: TGTGCCAGCAGCTATAAAATGGGCGCTGGGGCCAACGTCCTGACTTTC. Protein: CASSYKMGAGANVLTF.

The chain links TRBV7-2 to TRBJ2-7; D is unclear. The CDR3 consists of 14 residues. CDR1 SGHTA and CDR2 FQGNSA come from the germline V gene. V was cut by 3 bases and J by 0 bases, with 9 bases left in between. CDR3 nucleotides: TGTGCCAGCAGCTTGCCGTGGAGCTCCTACGAGCAGTACTTC. This gives the protein CASSLPWSSYEQYF.

The V call is TRBV19, the J call TRBJ2-3, with 7 bases aligning to TRBD2. The germline V gene has CDR1 LNHDA and CDR2 SQIVND (reference sequence). CDR3 length: 15 amino acids. Germline trimming cut 6 bases from V and 3 bases from J; bases unmatched to any gene: 9. CDR3 coding DNA: TGTGCCAGTAGGGGAGGGACTTCTGGGACAGATACGCAGTATTTT. This translates into CASRGGTSGTDTQYF.

The chain combines TRBV28 with TRBJ1-2, with 8 bases that match TRBD1. CDR1 is MDHEN, CDR2 SYDVKM, per germline. The CDR3 consists of 14 residues. Trimming at V came to 4 bases and at J to 4 bases, leaving 5 bases not matched to a gene. CDR3 amino acids: CASSSMTGVYGYTF. The CDR3 nucleotides are TGTGCCAGCAGTTCAATGACAGGGGTCTATGGCTACACCTTC.

This clone was observed a single time. V gene TRBV7-9 combines with J gene TRBJ2-1; D ambiguous. CDR3 size: 15 residues. Trimming left V 4 bases short and J 6 bases short, with 16 bases between. Germline V CDR1 and CDR2: SEHNR, FQNEAQ (reference sequence). DNA of the CDR3: TGTGCCAGCAGCTCGCCGAACCTAGGGATCAATGAGCAGTTCTTC. Its translation: CASSSPNLGINEQFF.